This note documents a single T cell receptor beta chain sequence. The data stem from a study of T cell clones after liver transplantation. With 5 bases clipped from V and 1 base from J, the junction kept 7 bases outside the gene matches. Germline V CDR1 and CDR2: KGHSH, LQKENI. The CDR3 runs 15 residues. The data were produced by immunoSEQ multiplex PCR, yet TCRdb's version contains in-frame clones alone and is incomplete. Seen here are more than 95,000 clones, 90% observed once, and the top ten hold approximately 0.84%. The source was CD4+ T cells from blood, collected 12 months after liver transplant. The receptor was isolated from a human patient who received a liver transplant. Part of the T cells may come from the graft donor. This sequence joins TRBV18 and TRBJ1-1; 7 bases are a match to TRBD1. The CDR3 sequence: CASSTGQRGNTEAFF. As DNA, the CDR3 is TGTGCCAGCTCAACGGGACAGAGGGGGAACACTGAAGCTTTCTTT.